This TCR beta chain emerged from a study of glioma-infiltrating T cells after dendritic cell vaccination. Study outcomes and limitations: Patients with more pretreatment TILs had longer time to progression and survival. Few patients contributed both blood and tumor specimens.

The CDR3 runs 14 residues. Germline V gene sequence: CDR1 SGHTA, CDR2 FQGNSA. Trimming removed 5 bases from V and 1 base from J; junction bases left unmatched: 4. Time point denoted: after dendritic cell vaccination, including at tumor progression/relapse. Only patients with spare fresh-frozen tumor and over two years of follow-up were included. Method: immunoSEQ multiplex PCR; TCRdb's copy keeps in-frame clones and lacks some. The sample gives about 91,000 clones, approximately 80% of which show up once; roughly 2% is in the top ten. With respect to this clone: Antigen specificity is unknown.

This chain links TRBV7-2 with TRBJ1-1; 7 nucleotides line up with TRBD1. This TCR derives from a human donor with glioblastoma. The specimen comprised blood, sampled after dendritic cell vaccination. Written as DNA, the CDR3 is TGTGCCAGCAGCCCGGGACAGTGGAACACTGAAGCTTTCTTT. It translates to CASSPGQWNTEAFF.